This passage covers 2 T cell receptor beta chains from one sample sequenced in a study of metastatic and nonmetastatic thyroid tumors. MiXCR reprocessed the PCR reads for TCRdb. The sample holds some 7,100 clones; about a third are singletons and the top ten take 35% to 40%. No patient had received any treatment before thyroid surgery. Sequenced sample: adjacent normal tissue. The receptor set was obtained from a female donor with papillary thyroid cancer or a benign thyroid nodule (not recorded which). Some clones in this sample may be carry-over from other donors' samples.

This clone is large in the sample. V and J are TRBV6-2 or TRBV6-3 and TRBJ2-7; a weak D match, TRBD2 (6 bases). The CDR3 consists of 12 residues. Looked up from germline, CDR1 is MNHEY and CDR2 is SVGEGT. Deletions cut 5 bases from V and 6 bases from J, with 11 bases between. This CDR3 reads CASSKLAVEQYF. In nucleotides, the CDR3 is TGTGCCAGCAGTAAATTAGCGGTCGAGCAGTACTTC.

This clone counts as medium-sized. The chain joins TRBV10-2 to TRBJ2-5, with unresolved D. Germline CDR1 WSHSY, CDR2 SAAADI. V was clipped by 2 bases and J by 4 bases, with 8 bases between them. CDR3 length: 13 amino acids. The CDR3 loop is CASSEQGSETQYF. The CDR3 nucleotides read TGCGCCAGCAGTGAGCAAGGATCAGAGACCCAGTACTTC.